This TCR beta chain was recorded in a study of blood T cell repertoires in COVID-19. This CDR3 is 17 amino acids long. Germline V gene sequence: CDR1 SQVTM, CDR2 ANQGSEA. V trimming: 1 base; J trimming: 0 bases; junction bases outside the gene matches: 7. As handled by the study authors: Amplified reference gene primers provided the basis for estimating nucleated cell counts. Generated by immunoSEQ multiplex PCR, the TCRdb table keeps only in-frame clones and is missing some. Clone size and the V and J calls come from that table; the DNA yielded D and trimming. This sample has 78,000 or so clones; 80% to 90% occur once, and the top ten carry almost 6.5%.

The TCR was taken from a woman aged 50 to 60 with acute or convalescent COVID-19. Sample: peripheral blood. V gene TRBV29-1 combines with J gene TRBJ2-1; 9 bases are shared with TRBD2. In nucleotides, the CDR3 is TGCAGCGTTGAAGGGGTGACTAGCGGCCGCTCCTACAATGAGCAGTTCTTC. This gives the protein CSVEGVTSGRSYNEQFF.